The 17 T cell receptor beta chains below all came from one sample that was sequenced in a study of Graves' ophthalmopathy and Graves' hyperthyroidism. From RNA, the CDR3 regions of TCR beta chains were amplified and sequenced. HTBI primers primed a first-round RT-PCR, and a second-round multiplex PCR followed. TCRdb recomputed calls from the multiplex PCR reads with MiXCR, one row per CDR3 protein. The table includes some 370,000 distinct CDR3 sequences, about 18% detected once. The specimen was peripheral blood. The receptors shown here come from an adult woman with stable Graves' hyperthyroidism.

This clonotype was detected many times. CDR3 residues: CASSEGPGGPYGYTF. CDR3 bases: TGTGCCAGCAGTGAAGGCCCGGGGGGTCCGTATGGCTACACCTTC. The chain couples TRBV6-1 to TRBJ1-2; TRBD1 might be the D (5 bases). The CDR3 is made up of 15 amino acids. Per germline, CDR1 MNHNS and CDR2 SASEGT. The ends were cut back, 1 base at V and 5 bases at J, with 14 bases in the middle.

This clonotype showed up many times. The DNA for the CDR3 is TGTGCCAGCACGTATTTCAGATCGCTGAGCTCTGGAAACACCATATATTTT. As protein: CASTYFRSLSSGNTIYF. The chain recombines TRBV6-4 with TRBJ1-3; no clear D gene. V lost 7 bases to trimming and J lost 0 bases, with 19 bases between them. This CDR3 is 17 amino acids long. Looked up from germline, CDR1 is MRHNA and CDR2 is SNTAGT.

This clonotype occurred many times. The gene calls are TRBV19 and TRBJ1-1; D perhaps matches TRBD1 (6 bases). This CDR3 has 14 residues. The V gene lost 6 bases and the J gene lost 2 bases, with 13 bases spanning the gap. The germline V gene encodes CDR1 LNHDA and CDR2 SQIVND (reference sequence). CDR3 coding DNA: TGTGCCAGTAGCACAGGGAGGCCTAACACTGAAGCTTTCTTT. Its translation is CASSTGRPNTEAFF.

V is TRBV5-1 and J is TRBJ1-2; 7 nucleotides match TRBD1. This CDR3 is built from 16 residues. J gave up 4 bases and V 2 bases, and 11 bases lay outside the gene matches. The germline V gene has CDR1 SGHRS and CDR2 YFSETQ. The CDR3, as DNA: TGCGCCAGCAGCTTTGCTAACAGGGGAGGTGGCTATGGCTACACCTTC. It yields the protein CASSFANRGGGYGYTF. The whole variable domain, filled in from reference TRBV5-1 and TRBJ1-2, reads KAGVTQTPRYLIKTRGQQVTLSCSPISGHRSVSWYQQTPGQGLQFLFEYFSETQRNKGNFPGRFSGRQFSNSRSEMNVSTLELGDSALYLCASSFANRGGGYGYTFGSGTRLTVV.

The chain uses TRBV6-1 and TRBJ1-2; 7 nucleotides line up with TRBD1. The CDR3 has 13 residues. Germline V gene sequence: CDR1 MNHNS, CDR2 SASEGT. The trim removed 1 base at V and 7 bases at J, leaving 3 bases unmatched. CDR3 sequence reads: CASSEVRQGGYTF. In nucleotides, the CDR3 is TGTGCCAGCAGTGAAGTTAGACAGGGTGGCTACACCTTC.

This chain joins TRBV18 and TRBJ1-1; possibly TRBD1 for D (6 bases). The ends were cut back, 0 bases at V and 3 bases at J, with 11 bases in the middle. Germline CDR1 KGHSH, CDR2 LQKENI. This CDR3 spans 15 amino acids. CDR3 sequence: CASSPPAGADTEAFF. CDR3 coding DNA: TGTGCCAGCTCACCACCTGCAGGGGCGGACACTGAAGCTTTCTTT.

The table lists this clonotype with many counts. The chain couples TRBV18 to TRBJ2-5; D is unclear. Deletions cut 1 base from V and 4 bases from J, with 7 bases between. The CDR3 is made up of 13 amino acids. The germline gives CDR1 KGHSH, CDR2 LQKENI. The CDR3 DNA reads TGTGCCAGCTCACCACAGGCGAGAGAGACCCAGTACTTC. Encoded protein: CASSPQARETQYF.

The rearrangement uses TRBV12-3 or TRBV12-4 and TRBJ2-7; D is possibly TRBD2 (6 bases). Trimming cost V 5 bases and J 0 bases, with 14 bases left between them. This CDR3 is 15 amino acids long. CDR3 residues: CASSPKAGYSYEQYF. The CDR3, as DNA: TGTGCCAGCAGTCCGAAAGCGGGTTACTCCTACGAGCAGTACTTC.

This clonotype was counted many times. This sequence joins TRBV6-1 and TRBJ2-7; no clear D gene. This CDR3 is built from 11 residues. Trimming took off 3 bases at V and 5 bases at J, with 5 bases between the two ends. Germline CDR1 MNHNS, CDR2 SASEGT. The CDR3 loop is CASSDRNEQYF. The CDR3 coding sequence is TGTGCCAGCAGTGACAGGAACGAGCAGTACTTC.

To note about this clonotype: This may arise from a read error, as a much more abundant clone is one base away. J is TRBJ2-7 and V is TRBV5-1, with D possibly TRBD1 on 6 matching bases. Germline CDR1 and CDR2: SGHRS and YFSETQ. This CDR3 has 16 amino acids. This chain's CDR3 is CASSLLSDSSSHEQYF. CDR3 bases: TGCGCCAGCAGCCTCCTTTCGGACAGTAGCTCCCACGAGCAGTACTTC.

This clonotype has at least ten counts. CDR3 coding DNA: TGTGCCAGCAGTGAATCCGGGTTGGGGGGGATCGACGAGCAGTACTTC. The encoded protein is CASSESGLGGIDEQYF. The rearrangement joins TRBV6-1 to TRBJ2-7; 7 bases are a match to TRBD2. J lost 5 bases, V lost 2 bases, and 12 bases had no gene match. This CDR3 has 16 amino acids. Germline V gene sequence: CDR1 MNHNS, CDR2 SASEGT.

There are many counts of this clonotype. The chain employs TRBV16 and TRBJ2-4; 11 bases agree with TRBD1. J gave up 0 bases and V 4 bases, and 2 bases lay outside the gene matches. This CDR3 region has 16 residues. Germline V gene lookup returns CDR1 KGHSY and CDR2 FQNENV. CDR3 bases: TGTGCCAGCAGCCGTGGGACAGGGGGAGCCAAAAACATTCAGTACTTC. It codes for CASSRGTGGAKNIQYF.

This sequence joins TRBV5-1 and TRBJ1-1, with D possibly matching TRBD1 (5 bases). This CDR3 spans 15 amino acids. Germline V gives CDR1 SGHRS, CDR2 YFSETQ. The germline V and J ends were trimmed by 1 base and 1 base, with 11 bases remaining between them. CDR3: CASSLQVGENTEAFF. Written as DNA, the CDR3 is TGCGCCAGCAGCTTGCAGGTAGGGGAGAACACTGAAGCTTTCTTT.

This chain uses TRBV24-1 with TRBJ2-7; weak D call: TRBD1 (6 bases). Germline V CDR1 and CDR2: KGHDR, SFDVKD. CDR3 length: 13 amino acids. DNA for the CDR3: TGTGCCACCAGTGCGCCAGGGGAGCAGCAGCAGTGCGTC. Its protein is CATSAPGEQQQCV.

This clonotype showed up many times. This chain uses TRBV4-1 with TRBJ1-5; the match to TRBD1 covers 8 bases. The V gene end was trimmed by 1 base and the J gene end by 7 bases; junction bases not matched to a gene: 9. CDR3 length: 16 amino acids. From germline, CDR1 is MGHRA and CDR2 YSYEKL. CDR3 sequence (DNA): TGCGCCAGCAGCCAAGGTGCAGGGGGCTGGGGACAGCCCCAGCATTTT. Residues: CASSQGAGGWGQPQHF.

This clonotype was recorded at least ten times. The V call is TRBV28, the J call TRBJ1-1; D ambiguous. Trimming removed 3 bases at V and 11 bases at J, with 16 bases between. The germline CDR1 and CDR2 sequences are MDHEN and SYDVKM. CDR3 size: 13 residues. CDR3 sequence (DNA): TGTGCCAGCAGTTTCCCTCGTCAAGTCGAGGCTTTCTTT. It encodes CASSFPRQVEAFF.

This clonotype was picked up many times. The rearrangement uses TRBV7-2 and TRBJ1-2; 7 bases align to TRBD1. V shed 0 bases and J 2 bases; nucleotides not matched to a gene: 3. Germline CDR1 is SGHTA and CDR2 is FQGNSA. This CDR3 has 15 amino acids. The DNA of the CDR3 is TGTGCCAGCAGCTTAGCACCGACAGGGAACTATGGCTACACCTTC. This translates into CASSLAPTGNYGYTF.